The next 2 T cell receptor beta chains were all read from a single sample in a study of T cell changes during pregnancy in multiple sclerosis. Produced via immunoSEQ multiplex PCR; TCRdb's table is partial and in-frame only. The top ten clones hold more than 0.7% of a sample with fewer than 20,000 clones, around 96% of them seen once. The sample was peripheral blood, taken in the third trimester of pregnancy. These receptors originate from a female donor with multiple sclerosis, enrolled in a pregnancy study.

V gene TRBV14 combines with J gene TRBJ2-5, with 7 bases aligning to TRBD1. Looked up from germline, CDR1 is SGHDN and CDR2 is FVKESK. CDR3 length: 14 amino acids. J lost 6 bases, V lost 5 bases, and 9 bases had no gene match. This chain's CDR3 is CASSATGDGKTQYF. The CDR3 DNA is TGTGCCAGCAGCGCCACAGGGGACGGGAAGACCCAGTACTTC.

This chain joins TRBV5-1 and TRBJ2-3, with TRBD2 matching 9 bases. V shed 6 bases, J shed 4 bases, and the junction held 9 bases outside the gene matches. Per the germline V gene, CDR1 is SGHRS and CDR2 is YFSETQ. CDR3 length: 15 amino acids. The CDR3 protein is CASNLSGGRADTQYF. In DNA form, the CDR3 reads TGCGCCAGCAATCTCAGCGGGGGGAGGGCAGATACGCAGTATTTT. Full variable domain (outside the CDR3, taken from reference TRBV5-1 and TRBJ2-3): KAGVTQTPRYLIKTRGQQVTLSCSPISGHRSVSWYQQTPGQGLQFLFEYFSETQRNKGNFPGRFSGRQFSNSRSEMNVSTLELGDSALYLCASNLSGGRADTQYFGPGTRLTVL.